The sequence of this T cell receptor (beta chain) was determined in a study of T cell repertoires in cytomegalovirus infection. Worth noting for this clonotype: Its antigen is unidentified. This may arise from a read error, as a much more abundant clone is one base away.

MiXCR was run by TCRdb on the reads, yielding one entry per CDR3 protein. The sample gives around 540,000 distinct CDR3 sequences, 30% to 40% of which show up once; 15% to 20% is in the top ten. Study-level points and caveats: CMV carriers with the relevant HLA were identified by cumulative public TCR beta family frequency.

The specimen comprised cultured PBMCs, sampled from culture after CMV antigen stimulation. This sequence was found in a human donor in good health (CMV status not recorded). Some clones in this sample may be carry-over from other donors' samples.

CDR3 nucleotides: TGTGCCAGCACCAGAGACAGGGGAGGTGAAAATCTGTTTTTT. Its protein is CASTRDRGGENLFF. V is TRBV7-2 and J is TRBJ1-4; 8 bases are shared with TRBD1. In germline, CDR1 is SGHTA, CDR2 FQGNSA. The CDR3 covers 14 residues.